The 2 T cell receptor beta chains below were found in one sample sequenced in a study of CD8+ T cells in alopecia areata. Isolated RNA was reverse transcribed into cDNA used as the sequencing template. Produced via immunoSEQ multiplex PCR; TCRdb's table is partial and in-frame only. The table includes 100,000 to 130,000 clones, approximately 61% detected once. Sequenced material: NKG2D-low CD8+ T cells sorted from blood. These receptors were taken from a human donor with alopecia areata.

V usage is TRBV7-6 and J usage is TRBJ2-1; 10 bases are a match to TRBD2. The CDR3 has 14 residues. The V segment lost 3 bases and the J segment 7 bases; nucleotides outside the gene matches: 3. Germline assignment: CDR1 SGHVS and CDR2 FNYEAQ. CDR3 in DNA: TGTGCCAGCAGCTTGTCTAGCGGGAGTAATGAGCAGTTCTTC. Translation gives CASSLSSGSNEQFF.

The V and J genes are TRBV7-2 and TRBJ1-5; 9 bases map to TRBD1. V lost 5 bases and J lost 3; bases outside the gene matches: 5. Looked up from germline, CDR1 is SGHTA and CDR2 is FQGNSA. The CDR3 extends over 15 amino acids. CDR3 DNA sequence: TGTGCCAGCAGCACAGGGACAGGGCTCAATCAGCCCCAGCATTTT. It is translated as CASSTGTGLNQPQHF.